What follows are 6 T cell receptor beta chains derived from one specimen sequenced in a study of CD8 T cells in Susac syndrome. Random hexamers were used to reverse transcribe an amount of about 0.45 to 1 ug RNA. From the immunoSEQ multiplex PCR reads, TCRdb called clonotypes with MiXCR, one entry per CDR3 protein. The table includes around 180,000 distinct CDR3 sequences, roughly 95% detected once. The sample consisted of CD4+ T cells from PBMCs. The receptors were gathered from a human donor with multiple sclerosis.

CDR3 amino acids: CATSPMDYNSPLHF. The CDR3 DNA sequence: TGTGCCACCAGTCCTATGGATTATAATTCACCCCTCCACTTT. This rearrangement joins TRBV24-1 to TRBJ1-6; D uncertain. V lost 6 bases and J lost 4, with 9 bases in between. This CDR3 spans 14 amino acids. Germline lookup yields CDR1 KGHDR and CDR2 SFDVKD.

CDR3 nucleotide sequence: TGTGCCTGGAGTCCTGGGGGACCGCGGATATATGGCTACACCTTC. It translates to CAWSPGGPRIYGYTF. The genes are TRBV30 and TRBJ1-2, with D possibly TRBD1 on 5 matching bases. CDR3 length: 15 amino acids. V shed 2 bases and J shed 5 bases, with 18 bases lying between them. Germline CDR1 GTSNPN, CDR2 SVGIG (reference sequence).

The rearrangement joins TRBV7-8 to TRBJ1-4, with 7 bases matching TRBD1. Germline values: CDR1 SGHVS, CDR2 FQNEAQ. V lost 1 base and J lost 5; bases outside the gene matches: 4. CDR3 length: 15 amino acids. CDR3 sequence: CASSLDMTGNEKLFF. The CDR3 nucleotides read TGTGCCAGCAGCTTAGATATGACAGGGAATGAAAAACTGTTTTTT.

In this sample, this clonotype turned up a few times. This sequence joins TRBV20-1 and TRBJ2-7; possibly TRBD2 for D (6 bases). CDR1 DFQATT and CDR2 SNEGSKA come from the germline V gene (reference sequence). The CDR3 runs to 13 residues. Between the trimmed V and J ends, which lost 3 bases and 1 base, there was a span of 10 bases. CDR3 nucleotides: TGCAGTGCTAGGTTGGCGGGGTCCTACGAGCAGTACTTC. It encodes CSARLAGSYEQYF.

The gene calls are TRBV2 and TRBJ1-2, with a possible D match to TRBD1 (5 bases). The V gene's germline CDR1 is SNHLY and CDR2 FYNNEI. The CDR3 totals 12 residues. Trimming took off 5 bases at V and 8 bases at J, with 12 bases between the two ends. CDR3 loop: CASSPGFLGYTF. In DNA form, the CDR3 reads TGTGCCAGCAGTCCAGGGTTTTTAGGCTACACCTTC.

The rearrangement uses TRBV2 and TRBJ2-1; no clear D gene. V was pared by 4 bases and J by 0 bases, with 7 bases between. In germline, CDR1 is SNHLY, CDR2 FYNNEI. The CDR3 covers 14 residues. The CDR3 DNA reads TGTGCCAGCAGTGGAATGAGCTCCTACAATGAGCAGTTCTTC. Its translation: CASSGMSSYNEQFF.